The 31 T cell receptor beta chains below come from one sample, sequenced in a study of blood T cell repertoires in COVID-19. Assay used: immunoSEQ multiplex PCR; TCRdb lists only in-frame clones, some missing. The sample contains tens of thousands of clones, 88% of which appear only once. The sequenced sample was peripheral blood. These receptor sequences come from a man aged 60 to 75 with active COVID-19.

This chain connects TRBV19 to TRBJ2-1; D is ambiguous. V lost 4 bases and J lost 0, with 13 bases in between. The CDR3 is 16 residues long. From germline, CDR1 is LNHDA and CDR2 SQIVND (reference sequence). The CDR3 reads CASSSEKSYSYNEQFF. The DNA for the CDR3 is TGTGCCAGTAGTAGCGAGAAAAGCTACTCCTACAATGAGCAGTTCTTC.

In regard to this clone: Mismatch with germline at one junction end may stem from a read error. The chain has TRBV29-1 and TRBJ2-1; 9 bases agree with TRBD1. Germline V gene sequence: CDR1 SQVTM, CDR2 ANQGSEA. CDR3 size: 14 residues. The CDR3 DNA reads TGCAGCGTTGACCCACAGGGGGCGGAAAATGGGCAGTTCTTC. Its translation is CSVDPQGAENGQFF.

The chain carries TRBV18 and TRBJ2-1; tentative D call: TRBD1 (5 bases). Germline CDR1 KGHSH, CDR2 LQKENI. CDR3 length equals 12 residues. Trimming left V 3 bases short and J 8 bases short, with 8 bases between. CDR3: CASSPGLDEQFF. DNA of the CDR3: TGTGCCAGCTCACCGGGGCTCGATGAGCAGTTCTTC.

This rearrangement joins TRBV13 to TRBJ2-1; TRBD2 matches 11 bases. Germline V gives CDR1 PRHDT, CDR2 FYEKMQ (reference sequence). Trimming took 6 bases from V and 5 from J; bases not matched to a gene: 6. The CDR3 is 15 residues long. The CDR3, as DNA: TGTGCCAGCAGTCGGCTGGGACTAGCGGACAATGAGCAGTTCTTC. It encodes CASSRLGLADNEQFF.

V and J are TRBV5-1 and TRBJ2-2; 7 nucleotides align to TRBD1. CDR1 is SGHRS, CDR2 YFSETQ, per germline. The CDR3 covers 16 residues. With 7 bases clipped from V and 1 base from J, the junction kept 10 bases outside the gene matches. The CDR3: CASAGEQGMNTGELFF. CDR3 in DNA: TGCGCCAGCGCCGGGGAACAGGGGATGAACACCGGGGAGCTGTTTTTT.

The J gene is TRBJ2-3, the V gene TRBV9; 8 positions agree with TRBD2. CDR1 and CDR2 (germline): SGDLS, YYNGEE. Unmatched junction bases numbered 4, after V lost 2 bases and J lost 5 bases. There are 14 residues in the CDR3. The CDR3 bases are TGTGCCAGCAGCGTTACGGGAGGGGGAGATACGCAGTATTTT. It specifies CASSVTGGGDTQYF.

This clone was observed a few times. This sequence joins TRBV27 and TRBJ2-5; TRBD2 matches 7 bases. Germline V gene data show CDR1 as MNHEY and CDR2 as SMNVEV (reference sequence). The CDR3 totals 14 residues. Trimming took 8 bases from V and 4 from J; bases not matched to a gene: 10. The CDR3, as DNA: TGTGCCAGCTCCCGGGTAGCGGGCCCAGAGACCCAGTACTTC. Residues: CASSRVAGPETQYF.

The chain has TRBV5-1 and TRBJ2-5; possibly TRBD2 for D (5 bases). This CDR3 region has 14 residues. The V end lost 3 bases, the J end lost 2 bases, and 11 bases lay between the germline ends. Germline CDR1 SGHRS, CDR2 YFSETQ. CDR3 region: CASSWNTGQETQYF. The CDR3 bases are TGCGCCAGCAGCTGGAACACGGGGCAAGAGACCCAGTACTTC.

The rearrangement links TRBV5-1 to TRBJ2-3; 12 bases are a match to TRBD2. The junction had 3 bases not matched to a gene; V was cut back by 0 bases and J by 4 bases. The CDR3 is 16 residues long. Germline V CDR1 and CDR2: SGHRS, YFSETQ. The CDR3 reads CASSLVLAGGSDTQYF. Written as DNA, the CDR3 is TGCGCCAGCAGCTTGGTCCTAGCGGGAGGGTCAGATACGCAGTATTTT.

The CDR3 DNA reads as TGTGCCAGCAGGAGACTAGCGGGAGAATACGAGCAGTACTTC. This gives the protein CASRRLAGEYEQYF. The genes are TRBV27 and TRBJ2-7; 12 bases are shared with TRBD2. V shed 6 bases, J shed 4 bases, and the junction held 4 bases outside the gene matches. The CDR3 length is 14 residues. Germline CDR1 and CDR2: MNHEY and SMNVEV (reference sequence).

V gene TRBV30 combines with J gene TRBJ2-1; D is possibly TRBD2 (6 bases). The germline V gene has CDR1 GTSNPN and CDR2 SVGIG (reference sequence). The ends were cut back, 0 bases at V and 10 bases at J, with 25 bases in the middle. The CDR3 runs to 17 residues. The CDR3 loop reads CAWSVIPPRDGRGEQFF. CDR3 bases: TGTGCCTGGAGTGTTATACCCCCGCGGGACGGCCGGGGAGAGCAGTTCTTC.

The chain uses TRBV5-6 and TRBJ1-3; the D is unclear. This CDR3 is 14 amino acids long. The V and J ends lost 2 bases and 0 bases respectively, with 6 bases between them. Germline loops: CDR1 SGHDT, CDR2 YYEEEE. The CDR3 reads CASSFGASGNTIYF. DNA for the CDR3: TGTGCCAGCAGCTTCGGAGCCTCTGGAAACACCATATATTTT.

CDR3 region: CASSLGGSGTSGLYNEQFF. The CDR3 nucleotides read TGTGCCAGCAGCTTAGGTGGGTCAGGAACTAGCGGGTTATACAATGAGCAGTTCTTC. This chain joins TRBV7-2 and TRBJ2-1; 9 bases are shared with TRBD2. This CDR3 has 19 amino acids. V lost 1 base and J lost 4; bases outside the gene matches: 14. The germline V gene has CDR1 SGHTA and CDR2 FQGNSA.

The chain joins TRBV6-5 to TRBJ1-4; D unclear. The CDR3 contains 14 residues. Germline V gene data show CDR1 as MNHEY and CDR2 as SVGAGI. Trimming cost V 0 bases and J 5 bases, with 7 bases left between them. The CDR3 here is CASSYSFRNEKLFF. The CDR3 nucleotides are TGTGCCAGCAGTTACTCGTTTCGGAATGAAAAACTGTTTTTT.

The V gene is TRBV18, the J gene TRBJ2-7; 10 bases map to TRBD2. Germline V CDR1 and CDR2: KGHSH, LQKENI. The ends lost 2 bases at V and 6 bases at J; junction bases unmatched: 7. The CDR3 is 15 residues long. The CDR3 spells CASSPTGTSAGEQYF. The CDR3, as DNA: TGTGCCAGCTCACCAACCGGGACTAGCGCCGGCGAGCAGTACTTC.

The chain combines TRBV9 with TRBJ2-5; 9 nucleotides match TRBD2. V shed 3 bases, J shed 4 bases, and the junction held 19 bases outside the gene matches. CDR1 and CDR2 (germline): SGDLS, YYNGEE. The CDR3 loop spans 19 amino acids. CDR3 in DNA: TGTGCCAGCAGCGCTAGGTCGGTAGCGGGAGTTTTTCAGGGAGAGACCCAGTACTTC. As protein: CASSARSVAGVFQGETQYF.

V usage is TRBV7-2 and J usage is TRBJ1-2; TRBD1 matches 8 bases. CDR3 length: 14 residues. CDR1 is SGHTA and CDR2 is FQGNSA in the germline V gene. The ends lost 4 bases at V and 8 bases at J; junction bases unmatched: 9. This chain's CDR3 is CASSSGQVIGGYTF. The CDR3 DNA reads as TGTGCCAGCAGCTCGGGACAGGTGATCGGGGGCTACACCTTC.

V usage is TRBV9 and J usage is TRBJ2-3, with unresolved D. V dropped 3 bases and J dropped 5 bases, with 10 bases sitting between them. CDR3 length: 13 amino acids. Per germline, CDR1 SGDLS and CDR2 YYNGEE. CDR3 DNA: TGTGCCAGCAGCGCCAGACTCGGAGATACGCAGTATTTT. Translation gives CASSARLGDTQYF.

The rearrangement uses TRBV11-2 and TRBJ2-1; 9 bases line up with TRBD1. With V trimmed by 1 base and J by 9 bases, 7 bases remained unmatched. The CDR3 extends over 15 amino acids. The germline gives CDR1 SGHAT, CDR2 FQNNGV. CDR3 amino acids: CASSLVGQGFFEQFF. In DNA form, the CDR3 reads TGTGCCAGCAGCTTAGTTGGACAGGGGTTTTTTGAGCAGTTCTTC.

The chain recombines TRBV9 with TRBJ2-7; 11 positions agree with TRBD2. CDR1 SGDLS and CDR2 YYNGEE come from the germline V gene. This CDR3 has 15 amino acids. The V gene end was trimmed by 2 bases and the J gene end by 5 bases; junction bases not matched to a gene: 6. This chain's CDR3 is CASSVGLAVQNEQYF. DNA of the CDR3: TGTGCCAGCAGCGTGGGACTAGCGGTCCAAAACGAGCAGTACTTC.

This chain uses TRBV14 with TRBJ2-3; D gene uncertain. V shed 0 bases and J shed 3 bases, with 10 bases lying between them. This CDR3 has 15 amino acids. The V gene's germline CDR1 is SGHDN and CDR2 FVKESK. Here the CDR3 DNA reads TGTGCCAGCAGCCAAGATTACTACTTAACAGATACGCAGTATTTT. It is translated as CASSQDYYLTDTQYF.

The chain recombines TRBV6-5 with TRBJ2-7; D perhaps matches TRBD1 (6 bases). This CDR3 comprises 15 residues. Trimming removed 6 bases at V and 4 bases at J, with 19 bases between. CDR1 and CDR2 from the germline V gene are MNHEY and SVGAGI. This CDR3 is CASRDWTVQGYEQYF. The CDR3, as DNA: TGTGCCAGCAGAGATTGGACAGTTCAAGGATACGAGCAGTACTTC.

The table lists this clone with a few counts. The chain employs TRBV7-3 and TRBJ2-7; tentatively, D is TRBD2 (6 bases). Deletions cut 3 bases from V and 2 bases from J, with 11 bases between. The V gene's germline CDR1 is SGHTA and CDR2 FQGTGA. There are 14 residues in the CDR3. CDR3 residues: CASSLKEGPYEQYF. Here the CDR3 DNA reads TGTGCCAGCAGCTTGAAGGAGGGCCCCTACGAGCAGTACTTC.

The J gene is TRBJ2-1, the V gene TRBV4-1, with 11 positions matching TRBD2. The CDR3 consists of 19 residues. Germline-derived CDR1 and CDR2 are MGHRA and YSYEKL. V lost 0 bases to trimming and J lost 5 bases; unmatched junction nucleotides: 12. In DNA, the CDR3 is TGCGCCAGCAGCCAAGACCCCCGACTAGCGGGGATGGCCCACAATGAGCAGTTCTTC. Residues: CASSQDPRLAGMAHNEQFF.

This rearrangement joins TRBV14 to TRBJ1-2; maybe TRBD1 (5 bases). Trimming stripped 4 bases from V and 8 bases from J, with 14 bases between. CDR3 length: 13 amino acids. The germline CDR1 and CDR2 sequences are SGHDN and FVKESK. The DNA of the CDR3 is TGTGCCAGCAGCCTAGGAGGGGTAAGCGGCTACACCTTC. As protein: CASSLGGVSGYTF.

The chain carries TRBV29-1 and TRBJ1-5, with D hard to call. There are 12 residues in the CDR3. Germline CDR1 is SQVTM and CDR2 is ANQGSEA. V lost 4 bases to trimming and J lost 5 bases, with 9 bases between them. Here the CDR3 DNA reads TGCAGCGTTGGAGGCACGGATCAGCCCCAGCATTTT. It translates to CSVGGTDQPQHF.

This chain links TRBV9 with TRBJ2-1, with a tentative D call TRBD2 (5 bases). Trimming removed 4 bases at V and 0 bases at J, with 17 bases between. Germline CDR1 is SGDLS and CDR2 is YYNGEE. The CDR3 spans 17 residues. The DNA of the CDR3 is TGTGCCAGCAGCCGCAATTCCAGGACTCGCTCCTACAATGAGCAGTTCTTC. Translated, it gives CASSRNSRTRSYNEQFF.

A word on this clone: This clone may be a read error of a much larger clone one base away. V gene TRBV3-1 (or the pseudogene TRBV3-2) combines with J gene TRBJ2-1; 9 bases are shared with TRBD2. Per the germline V gene, CDR1 is LGHDT and CDR2 is YNNKEL (reference sequence). After removal of 7 bases from V and 6 bases from J, the junction contained 10 bases not matched to a gene. This CDR3 contains 15 residues. This CDR3 is CASNENSGSGNEQFF. In DNA, the CDR3 is TGTGCCAGCAACGAAAATAGCGGGAGTGGCAATGAGCAGTTCTTC.

This sequence joins TRBV5-1 and TRBJ2-7; 8 bases are shared with TRBD2. Germline V gene sequence: CDR1 SGHRS, CDR2 YFSETQ. The CDR3 runs 15 residues. The junction had 8 bases not matched to a gene; V was cut back by 5 bases and J by 1 base. As DNA, the CDR3 is TGCGCCAGCAGTTGGGGGAGCGGGAGTTCCTACGAGCAGTACTTC. It is translated as CASSWGSGSSYEQYF.

This chain links TRBV10-1 with TRBJ2-7, with 7 nucleotides matching TRBD1. Germline V lookup: CDR1 WNHNN, CDR2 SYGVQD (reference sequence). The CDR3 runs 16 residues. The ends lost 3 bases at V and 3 bases at J; junction bases unmatched: 11. CDR3 sequence reads: CASSEFFGTDNYEQYF. CDR3 nucleotides: TGCGCCAGCAGTGAATTCTTCGGGACAGACAACTACGAGCAGTACTTC.

This chain uses TRBV15 with TRBJ2-7; TRBD1 is a possible D gene (6 bases). The CDR3 loop spans 14 amino acids. The V end was cut by 3 bases, the J end by 3 bases, with 12 bases between. CDR1 and CDR2 (germline): LNHNV, YYDKDF (reference sequence). The CDR3 sequence: CATSSLTGYYEQYF. The CDR3 nucleotides are TGTGCCACCAGCAGCTTAACAGGGTACTACGAGCAGTACTTC.